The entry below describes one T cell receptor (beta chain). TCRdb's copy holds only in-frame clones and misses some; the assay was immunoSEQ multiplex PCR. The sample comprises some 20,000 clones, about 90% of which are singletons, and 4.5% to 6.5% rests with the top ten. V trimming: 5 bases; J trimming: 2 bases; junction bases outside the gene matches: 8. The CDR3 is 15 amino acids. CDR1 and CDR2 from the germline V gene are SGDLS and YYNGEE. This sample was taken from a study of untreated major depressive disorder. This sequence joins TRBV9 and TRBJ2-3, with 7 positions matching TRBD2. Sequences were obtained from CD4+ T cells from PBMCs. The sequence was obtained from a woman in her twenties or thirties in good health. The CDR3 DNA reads TGTGCCAGCAGGAGGACGGGACTACCCACAGATACGCAGTATTTT. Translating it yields CASRRTGLPTDTQYF.